This T cell receptor beta chain stems from a study of blood T cell repertoires in COVID-19. How the authors handled the data: Amplified reference gene primers provided the basis for estimating nucleated cell counts. Using immunoSEQ multiplex PCR, the repertoire was profiled, and TCRdb retains in-frame clones only, with some absent. V and J calls and clone size are given by that table; D and trimming were obtained from the DNA. Among over 110,000 clones listed, over 75% were seen once. This clone was picked up one time. Participants spanned ages about 18 to 100 years and resided in 20 to 30 US areas. This CDR3 has 12 amino acids. V was shortened by 1 base and J by 6 bases, with 5 bases between the two germline ends. CDR1 and CDR2 from the germline V gene are LGHDT and YNNKEL (reference sequence).

The rearrangement links TRBV3-1 (or the pseudogene TRBV3-2) to TRBJ2-3, with D unresolved. The sequence was collected from a man aged 45 to 65 in a cohort exposed to, infected with or recovered from COVID-19 (not recorded which). The specimen sequenced was PBMCs or T cells enriched from blood (not recorded which). CDR3 sequence: CASSQVVDTQYF. CDR3 nucleotide sequence: TGTGCCAGCAGCCAAGTAGTCGATACGCAGTATTTT.